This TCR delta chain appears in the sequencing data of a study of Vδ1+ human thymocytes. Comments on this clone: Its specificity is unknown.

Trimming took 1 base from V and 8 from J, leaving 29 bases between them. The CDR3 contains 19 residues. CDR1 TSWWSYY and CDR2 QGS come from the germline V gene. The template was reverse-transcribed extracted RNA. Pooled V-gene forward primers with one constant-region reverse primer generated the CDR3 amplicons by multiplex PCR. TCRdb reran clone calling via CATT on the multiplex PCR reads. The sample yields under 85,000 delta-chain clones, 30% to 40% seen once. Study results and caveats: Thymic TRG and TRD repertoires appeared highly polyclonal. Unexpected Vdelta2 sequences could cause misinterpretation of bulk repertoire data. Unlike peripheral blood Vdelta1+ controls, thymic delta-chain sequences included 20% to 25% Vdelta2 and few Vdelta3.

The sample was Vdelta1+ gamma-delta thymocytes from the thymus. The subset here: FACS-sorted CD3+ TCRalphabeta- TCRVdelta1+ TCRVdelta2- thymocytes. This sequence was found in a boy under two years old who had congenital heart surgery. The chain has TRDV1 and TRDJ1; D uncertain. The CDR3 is CALGEPSSVCAPEETKLIF. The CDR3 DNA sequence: TGTGCTCTTGGGGAACCCTCCTCAGTCTGTGCGCCAGAGGAGACGAAACTCATCTTT.